This paragraph reports one TCR beta chain. As yet, its antigen is unknown. The naive CD8 population came from CD45RO-negative cells selected for CCR7, without terminally differentiated effector memory CD45RA+ cells. This CDR3 spans 16 amino acids. Trimming took 0 bases from V and 6 from J; bases not matched to a gene: 8. Germline V lookup: CDR1 SGHRS, CDR2 YFSETQ. The data belong to a study of shared clonotypes between healthy human individuals. Sorted-subset replicate PCR reactions contained 150 to 200 ng DNA, corresponding to roughly 29,000 T cell genomes. Profiled with immunoSEQ multiplex PCR; TCRdb holds only in-frame clones, not every one. The table records roughly 2.1 million clones, roughly 91% of them present only once. Notes on the study in general: The study found approximately 5% of naive CD4 clonotypes shared across four donors. Generation probabilities were higher for clonotypes shared across all four sorted-subset donors than for unshared ones.

The receptor comes from a man between 18 and 35 years old in good health. Some clones in this sample may be carry-over from other donors' samples. This rearrangement joins TRBV5-1 to TRBJ2-2, with 7 bases lining up with TRBD2. The specimen was naive CD8+ T cells from PBMCs. CDR3 nucleotides: TGCGCCAGCAGCTTGGCCCAGCGGGAAATTCCCGGGGAGCTGTTTTTT. It encodes CASSLAQREIPGELFF. Full variable domain (outside the CDR3, taken from reference TRBV5-1 and TRBJ2-2): KAGVTQTPRYLIKTRGQQVTLSCSPISGHRSVSWYQQTPGQGLQFLFEYFSETQRNKGNFPGRFSGRQFSNSRSEMNVSTLELGDSALYLCASSLAQREIPGELFFGEGSRLTVL.